This T cell receptor beta chain was profiled in a study of T cells in Graves' hyperthyroidism and ophthalmopathy. Findings and caveats of the study: Ophthalmopathy was model-predicted a median around 6.7 months pre-onset. Blood samples included most of the expanded thyroid clonotypes exceeding 0.001.

Germline CDR1 DFQATT, CDR2 SNEGSKA (reference sequence). V shed 5 bases, J shed 3 bases, and the junction held 4 bases outside the gene matches. This CDR3 is 13 amino acids long. Patients aged 18 to 65 had newly diagnosed hyperthyroidism of under 2 months' duration. Concerning this clonotype itself: Its antigen is still unknown.

Amplification yielded TCR beta CDR3 regions, with RNA transcripts as the source. First-round RT-PCR of the TCR CDR3 relied on the HTBI primer set. Each CDR3 protein is one row after TCRdb ran MiXCR on the multiplex PCR reads. The top ten clones hold under 35% of a sample with 280,000 or so distinct CDR3 sequences, approximately 16% of them seen once. The receptor was isolated from a woman aged 45 to 65 with Graves' hyperthyroidism that later progressed to Graves' ophthalmopathy. V is TRBV20-1 and J is TRBJ2-7; 10 positions agree with TRBD2. What was sequenced was blood. The CDR3 protein is CSAPIAGGYEQYF. The CDR3 DNA sequence: TGCAGTGCTCCGATAGCGGGAGGCTACGAGCAGTACTTC.